The clone carrying this T cell receptor (beta chain) was observed once. V lost 4 bases and J lost 0; bases outside the gene matches: 6. The germline V gene has CDR1 SGHVS and CDR2 FNYEAQ. This CDR3 comprises 18 residues. In the original workflow: Amplification with reference gene primers provided the estimates of nucleated cell counts. Using immunoSEQ multiplex PCR, the repertoire was profiled, and TCRdb retains in-frame clones only, with some absent. V and J calls and clone size are as listed in that table; D and trimming were resolved from the DNA. The sample contains about 260,000 clones, approximately 86% of which appear only once. This specimen comes from a study of blood T cell repertoires in COVID-19. Across the study: PBMCs, B-cell-depleted T cells, or T cells provided the cDNA or gDNA that made up the material.

This rearrangement joins TRBV7-6 to TRBJ2-2; 12 bases fit TRBD2. Sequenced sample: peripheral blood. The receptor's source is a young man with active or convalescent COVID-19. The CDR3 loop is CASSSPGLAGANTGELFF. For the CDR3, the DNA is TGTGCCAGCAGCTCGCCGGGACTAGCGGGTGCGAACACCGGGGAGCTGTTTTTT.